This T cell receptor (beta chain) originates from a study of blood T cell repertoires in COVID-19. In the study overall: Acute and convalescent COVID-19 specimens originated in the United States, Italy and Spain. PBMCs, B-cell-depleted T cells, or T cells provided the cDNA or gDNA that made up the material.

The CDR3 is made up of 14 amino acids. Germline assignment: CDR1 SGHTA and CDR2 FQGNSA. The V gene lost 4 bases and the J gene lost 1 base, with 7 bases spanning the gap. Authors' analysis steps: Reference gene primer amplification gave nucleated cell count estimates. Profiled with immunoSEQ multiplex PCR; TCRdb holds only in-frame clones, not every one. V and J calls and clone size come straight from that table; D and trimming were deduced from the DNA. The sample has about 110,000 clones, approximately 92% seen once. Sequencing was performed on peripheral blood. The J gene is TRBJ1-4, the V gene TRBV7-2; D may be TRBD1 (5 bases). This sequence originates from an elderly woman with acute or convalescent COVID-19. CDR3 loop: CASSSDITNEKLFF. Here the CDR3 DNA reads TGTGCCAGCAGCTCGGACATAACTAATGAAAAACTGTTTTTT.